This T cell receptor (beta chain) was obtained from a study of blood T cell repertoires in COVID-19. Study summary: Sample material is recorded as cDNA or gDNA derived from T cells, B-cell-depleted T cells, or PBMCs.

CDR3 length equals 16 residues. The ends were cut back, 0 bases at V and 5 bases at J, with 16 bases in the middle. Per the germline V gene, CDR1 is SGHRS and CDR2 is YFSETQ. In the authors' methods: How many nucleated cells were present was estimated from reference gene primer amplification. Generated by immunoSEQ multiplex PCR, the TCRdb table keeps only in-frame clones and is missing some. The DNA was the basis for D and trimming; V, J and clone size are from that table. The sample shows some 100,000 clones, 85% of them seen only once. The sample comprised peripheral blood. The J gene is TRBJ2-3, the V gene TRBV5-1, with D possibly being TRBD2 (7 bases). The source of this sequence is a woman between 65 and 79 years old with active or convalescent COVID-19. The CDR3 DNA reads TGCGCCAGCAGCTTGGCCTGGGCGGGGGCGAAAGATACGCAGTATTTT. The encoded protein is CASSLAWAGAKDTQYF.